This T cell receptor (beta chain) was documented in a study of blood T cell repertoires in COVID-19. Turning to the study itself: Samples taken during acute and convalescent COVID-19 were collected in the United States, Italy and Spain. From T cells, B-cell-depleted T cells, or PBMCs came the material, which was cDNA or gDNA.

The junction had 11 bases not matched to a gene; V was cut back by 3 bases and J by 0 bases. Looked up from germline, CDR1 is SGDLS and CDR2 is YYNGEE. The CDR3 totals 18 residues. Methods used by the authors: Counts of nucleated cells, estimated from reference gene primer amplification, were obtained. Produced via immunoSEQ multiplex PCR; TCRdb's table is partial and in-frame only. V and J calls and clone size come straight from that table; D and trimming were deduced from the DNA. The sample lists about 160,000 clones, 85% to 95% occurring once. Sample: peripheral blood. The V call is TRBV9, the J call TRBJ2-3; TRBD2 agrees at 9 bases. This clonotype originated in a woman aged 45-65 years with acute or convalescent COVID-19. CDR3 in amino acids: CASSAPRSSGASTDTQYF. The CDR3 DNA follows: TGTGCCAGCAGCGCTCCCCGCTCTAGCGGGGCTAGCACAGATACGCAGTATTTT.